This entry features one T cell receptor beta chain sequence. The antigen it recognizes is unknown. Base qualities are not provided; no much larger clone lies one nucleotide away. The entry originates in a study of PD-L1 blockade in urothelial cancer (dated by TCRdb to about 2017). Context from the whole study: Therapy was started in the mid-2010s for all patients, and atezolizumab 1,200 mg was administered intravenously every 3 weeks. In the same patients who had TCR sequencing, pretreatment tumors also underwent whole exome sequencing and RNA sequencing. An ECOG performance status of 0 or 1 was recorded for the patients, and 0 to 3 prior chemotherapy regimens had been received by the patients. Blood samples yielded a median of around 130,000 T cells and 65,000 to 95,000 unique TCRs, with median clonality roughly 0.084. TCR sequencing covered pretreatment tumor samples and matched, serially collected peripheral blood taken before and after atezolizumab treatment. Blood samples were analyzed at 3 weeks after treatment start (second dose) and at 6 weeks after treatment start. Durable clinical benefit was achieved by nine patients but not by the remaining 20. Under 30 patients had pretreatment blood TCR-seq, 24 had at least one posttreatment blood collection, and 24 had tumor TCR-seq. The study was an exploratory multi-omic analysis of somatic, immune and clinical correlates of response to PD-L1 blockade with atezolizumab in urothelial cancer. Durable clinical benefit meant progression-free survival longer than 6 months, and TCR features were also tested against progression-free and overall survival. About 85% of the roughly 29 patients were identified as males with urothelial cancer of bladder origin, and a prior smoking history was reported by 18 of 29 patients. Results the study describes overall, beyond this receptor: Improved progression-free and overall survival was associated with having pretreatment peripheral blood TCR clonality below the median. Among patients with durable benefit, tumor-associated TCR clones showed greater expansion in peripheral blood 3 weeks after treatment started (n ≈ 23, p = 0.022). Because the sample size was small (n of about 31) and many of the analyses were exploratory, the results are meant to be hypothesis-generating.

Each PCR received spiked-in synthetic TCR analog templates so that absolute template abundance could be estimated from read counts. TCRbeta CDR3 regions were amplified from genomic DNA with bias-controlled V and J gene primers using the immunoSEQ assay. Sequencing of rearranged TCRbeta segments was done at approximately 20X coverage. Concerning the study's data processing: Sequencing errors were corrected by clustering, and CDR3s were annotated against IMGT so that V, D and J genes could be assigned. Downstream analyses used only productive TCRbeta rearrangements and left out out-of-frame or stop-codon sequences. Clonality was calculated as one minus the Shannon entropy normalized by the log of the number of unique productive sequences. Fisher's exact test with Benjamini-Hochberg correction, at a threshold of adjusted p below 0.01, was used to find clones that differed between time points or between blood and tumor. What TCRdb holds here is the immuneACCESS table cut down to in-frame rearrangements. Part of the clones is not present; checked against another copy, under half of the missing clones reflect an unresolved V gene, and the others are unexplained. That table gives V, J and clone size, and the DNA gave D and trimming. The sample table lists 100,000 to 150,000 clones, 86% of them with a count of one. The top ten hold roughly 2.4% of the sample.

V lost 3 bases and J lost 3 bases; the stretch between them is 6 bases long. Measured from the cysteine to the phenylalanine, the CDR3 is 12 residues long. The kept DNA is CDR3 alone, 36 bases in frame from the first base. CDR1 and CDR2, per the germline V gene, are MNHNS and SASEGT. Read against the paper, the sample's time point label means: peripheral blood 6 weeks after treatment start. A total of approximately 27 patients with locally advanced or metastatic urothelial carcinoma, treated at Memorial Sloan Kettering on a trial protocol, made up the cohort. Peripheral blood mononuclear cells were collected from each patient pretreatment and during treatment, giving between 1 and 8 total time points per patient. The Qiagen DNeasy Blood extraction kit was used to purify genomic DNA from total PBMCs and from tumor samples. Collected pretreatment and during treatment, PBMCs were isolated and stored as previously described.

This TCR was sampled from a man between 45 and 60 years old with urothelial cancer. Here the sequenced sample was PBMCs, taken around atezolizumab (anti-PD-L1) treatment. Rearrangement joined TRBV6-1 to TRBJ2-7; the D gene is unclear. The nucleotides read TGTGCCAGCAGTGACAGGTTCTACGAGCAGTACTTC. It is translated as CASSDRFYEQYF.